This T cell receptor beta chain appears in the sequencing data of a study of cytomegalovirus exposure and HLA in healthy donors. About the study: An earlier analysis found around 100 million unique TCR beta sequences from about 190 million T cells.

Concerning this clone: Its antigen is undetermined.

Overall study results and limits: TCR sequences were mostly rare, though some public TCRs occurred in many donors. Association of a missense DCLRE1C variant with TCR beta V- and J-gene trimming was reported in a later analysis. Accurate prediction of most subjects' HLA-A and HLA-B alleles from TCR beta sequences was reported.

13 Jbeta primers and 60 Vbeta primers were used for the PCR. Repertoires were generated with immunoSEQ multiplex PCR, while TCRdb's copy carries only in-frame clones and drops some. The sample holds under 200,000 clones, roughly 75% seen once. V was shortened by 11 bases and J by 0 bases, with 23 bases between the two germline ends. CDR1 and CDR2 (germline): LNHDA, SQIVND (reference sequence). The length of the CDR3 is 16 residues. The receptor was isolated from a man aged 35 to 55 in good health and CMV-seronegative. The rearrangement joins TRBV19 to TRBJ2-7, with a possible D match to TRBD2 (6 bases). Sequenced sample: PBMCs. For the CDR3, the DNA is TGTGCCGGCCAGGAGGGGTTTAGGGAGGCCTCCTACGAGCAGTACTTC. Protein product: CAGQEGFREASYEQYF.